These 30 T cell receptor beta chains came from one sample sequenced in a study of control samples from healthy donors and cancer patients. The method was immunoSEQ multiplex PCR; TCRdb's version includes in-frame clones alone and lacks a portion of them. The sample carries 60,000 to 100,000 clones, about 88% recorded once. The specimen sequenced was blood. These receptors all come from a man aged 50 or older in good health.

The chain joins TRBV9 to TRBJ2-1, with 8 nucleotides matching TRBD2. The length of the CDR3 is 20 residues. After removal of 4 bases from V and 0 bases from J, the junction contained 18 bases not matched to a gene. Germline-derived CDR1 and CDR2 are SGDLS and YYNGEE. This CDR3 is CASSPARLGSAGGSYNEQFF. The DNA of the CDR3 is TGTGCCAGCAGCCCCGCCCGGCTGGGTTCGGCGGGGGGCTCCTACAATGAGCAGTTCTTC. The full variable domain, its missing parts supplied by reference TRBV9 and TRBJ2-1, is DSGVTQTPKHLITATGQRVTLRCSPRSGDLSVYWYQQSLDQGLQFLIQYYNGEERAKGNILERFSAQQFPDLHSELNLSSLELGDSALYFCASSPARLGSAGGSYNEQFFGPGTRLTVL.

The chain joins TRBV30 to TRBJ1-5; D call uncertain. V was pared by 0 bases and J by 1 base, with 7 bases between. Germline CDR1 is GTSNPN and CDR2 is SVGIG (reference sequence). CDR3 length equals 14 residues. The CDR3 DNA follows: TGTGCCTGGAGTGTACCCAGCAGCAATCAGCCCCAGCATTTT. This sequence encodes CAWSVPSSNQPQHF.

CDR3 residues: CATSEGTNEKLFF. CDR3 coding DNA: TGTGCCACCAGCGAGGGAACTAATGAAAAACTGTTTTTT. J is TRBJ1-4 and V is TRBV15; D call uncertain. The CDR3 is 13 residues long. The V gene's germline CDR1 is LNHNV and CDR2 YYDKDF (reference sequence). V was pared by 5 bases and J by 1 base, with 5 bases between. Full variable domain (outside the CDR3, taken from reference TRBV15 and TRBJ1-4): DAMVIQNPRYQVTQFGKPVTLSCSQTLNHNVMYWYQQKSSQAPKLLFHYYDKDFNNEADTPDNFQSRRPNTSFCFLDIRSPGLGDTAMYLCATSEGTNEKLFFGSGTQLSVL.

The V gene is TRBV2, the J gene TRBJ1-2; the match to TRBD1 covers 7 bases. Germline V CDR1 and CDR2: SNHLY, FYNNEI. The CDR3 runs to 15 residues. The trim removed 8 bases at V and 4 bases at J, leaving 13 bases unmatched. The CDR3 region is CASLTRQGITYGYTF. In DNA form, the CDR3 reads TGTGCCAGCCTTACGCGACAGGGCATCACCTATGGCTACACCTTC.

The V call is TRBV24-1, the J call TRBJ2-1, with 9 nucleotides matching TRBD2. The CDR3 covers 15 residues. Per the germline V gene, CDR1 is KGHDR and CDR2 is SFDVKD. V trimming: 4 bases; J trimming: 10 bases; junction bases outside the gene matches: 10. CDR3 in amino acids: CATSDPTSTSGEQFF. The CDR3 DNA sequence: TGTGCCACCAGTGACCCCACGTCGACTAGCGGAGAGCAGTTCTTC.

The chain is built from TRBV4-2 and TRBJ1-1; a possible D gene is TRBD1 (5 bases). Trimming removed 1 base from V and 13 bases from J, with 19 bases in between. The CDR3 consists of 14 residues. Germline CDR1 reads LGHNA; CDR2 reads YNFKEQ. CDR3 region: CASSQVGEGRMGFF. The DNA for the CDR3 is TGTGCCAGCAGCCAAGTGGGCGAGGGACGGATGGGTTTCTTT.

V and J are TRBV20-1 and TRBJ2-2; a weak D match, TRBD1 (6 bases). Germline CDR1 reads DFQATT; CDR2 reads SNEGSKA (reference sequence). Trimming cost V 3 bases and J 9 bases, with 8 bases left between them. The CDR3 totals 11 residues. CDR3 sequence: CSARGARELFF. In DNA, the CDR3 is TGCAGTGCTAGGGGGGCTCGGGAGCTGTTTTTT.

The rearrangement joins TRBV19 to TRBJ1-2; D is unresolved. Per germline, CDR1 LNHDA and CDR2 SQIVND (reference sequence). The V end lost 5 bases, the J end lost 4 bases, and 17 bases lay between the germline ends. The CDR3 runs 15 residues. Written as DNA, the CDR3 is TGTGCCAGTAGTGCCCTCGGGATGGGAAGCTATGGCTACACCTTC. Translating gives CASSALGMGSYGYTF.

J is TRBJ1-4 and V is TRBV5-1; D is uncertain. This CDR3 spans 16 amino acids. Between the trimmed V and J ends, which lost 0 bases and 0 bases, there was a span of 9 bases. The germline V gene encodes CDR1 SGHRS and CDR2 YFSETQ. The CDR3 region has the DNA TGCGCCAGCAGCTTGGCGGCTTATACAACTAATGAAAAACTGTTTTTT. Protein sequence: CASSLAAYTTNEKLFF.

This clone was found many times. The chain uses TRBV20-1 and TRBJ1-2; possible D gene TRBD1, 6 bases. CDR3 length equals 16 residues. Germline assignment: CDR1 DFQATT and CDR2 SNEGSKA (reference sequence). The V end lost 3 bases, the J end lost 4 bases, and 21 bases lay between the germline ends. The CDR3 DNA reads TGCAGTGCTAGTCCGATTACAGGGATCTCTCTCTATGGCTACACCTTC. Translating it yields CSASPITGISLYGYTF.

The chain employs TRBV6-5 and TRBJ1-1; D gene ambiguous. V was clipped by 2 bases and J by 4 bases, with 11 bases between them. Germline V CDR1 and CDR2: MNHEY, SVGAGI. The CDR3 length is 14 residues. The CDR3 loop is CASSYQLRTTEAFF. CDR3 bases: TGTGCCAGCAGTTACCAACTCAGGACCACTGAAGCTTTCTTT.

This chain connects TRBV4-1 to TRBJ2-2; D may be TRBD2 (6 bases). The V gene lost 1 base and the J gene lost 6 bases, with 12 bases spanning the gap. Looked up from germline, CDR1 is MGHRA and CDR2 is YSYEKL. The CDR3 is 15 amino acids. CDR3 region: CASSQGGVEPGELFF. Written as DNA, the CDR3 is TGCGCCAGCAGCCAAGGGGGGGTAGAACCCGGGGAGCTGTTTTTT.

In DNA, the CDR3 is TGTGCCAGCGCCCGAGACAGATACGAGCAGTACTTC. Its translation is CASARDRYEQYF. J is TRBJ2-7 and V is TRBV9; D may be TRBD1 (5 bases). CDR1 SGDLS and CDR2 YYNGEE come from the germline V gene. V lost 7 bases to trimming and J lost 4 bases, with 12 bases between them. The CDR3 length is 12 residues. Supplemented by reference TRBV9 and TRBJ2-7, the full variable domain reads DSGVTQTPKHLITATGQRVTLRCSPRSGDLSVYWYQQSLDQGLQFLIQYYNGEERAKGNILERFSAQQFPDLHSELNLSSLELGDSALYFCASARDRYEQYFGPGTRLTVT.

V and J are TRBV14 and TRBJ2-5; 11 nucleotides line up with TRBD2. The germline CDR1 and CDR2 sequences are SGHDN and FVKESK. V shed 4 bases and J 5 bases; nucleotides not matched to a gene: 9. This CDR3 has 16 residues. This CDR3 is CASSLLSSGGAETQYF. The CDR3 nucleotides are TGTGCCAGCAGCCTGTTGAGTAGCGGGGGGGCTGAGACCCAGTACTTC.

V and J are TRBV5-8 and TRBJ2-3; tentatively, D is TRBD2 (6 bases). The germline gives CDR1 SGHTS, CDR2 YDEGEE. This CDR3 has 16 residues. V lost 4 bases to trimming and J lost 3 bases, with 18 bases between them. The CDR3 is CASSLGGGVGTDTQYF. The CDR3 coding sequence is TGTGCCAGCAGCCTGGGAGGTGGGGTCGGGACAGATACGCAGTATTTT.

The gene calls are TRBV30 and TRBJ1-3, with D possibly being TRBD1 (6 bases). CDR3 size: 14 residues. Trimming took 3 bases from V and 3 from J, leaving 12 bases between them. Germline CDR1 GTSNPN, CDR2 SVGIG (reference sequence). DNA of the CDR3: TGTGCCTGGAGCCTCGGAGGGGGTGGAAACACCATATATTTT. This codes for CAWSLGGGGNTIYF.

Here the CDR3 reads CASSSGWGYTF. CDR3 in DNA: TGTGCCAGCAGCTCAGGGTGGGGCTACACCTTC. V is TRBV7-3 and J is TRBJ1-2, with D perhaps TRBD1 (5 bases). Germline V lookup: CDR1 SGHTA, CDR2 FQGTGA. This CDR3 has 11 residues. Trimming removed 4 bases from V and 8 bases from J, with 8 bases in between.

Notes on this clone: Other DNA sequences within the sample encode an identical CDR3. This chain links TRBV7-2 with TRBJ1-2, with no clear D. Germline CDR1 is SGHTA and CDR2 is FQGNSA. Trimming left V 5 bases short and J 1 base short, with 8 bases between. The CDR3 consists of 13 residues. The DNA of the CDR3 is TGTGCCAGCAGCCTCGGGGTTAACTATGGCTACACCTTC. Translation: CASSLGVNYGYTF.

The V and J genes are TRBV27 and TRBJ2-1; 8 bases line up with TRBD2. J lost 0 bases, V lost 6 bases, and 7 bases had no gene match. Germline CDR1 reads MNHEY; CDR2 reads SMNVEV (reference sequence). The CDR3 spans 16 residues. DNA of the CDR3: TGTGCCAGCAGAGAACAAGCGGGGGCCTCCTACAATGAGCAGTTCTTC. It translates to CASREQAGASYNEQFF.

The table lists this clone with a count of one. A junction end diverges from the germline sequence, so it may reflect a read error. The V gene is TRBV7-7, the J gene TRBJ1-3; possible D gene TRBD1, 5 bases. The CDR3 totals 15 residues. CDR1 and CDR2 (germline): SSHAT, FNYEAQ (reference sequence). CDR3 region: CASSLESGTGNTIYF. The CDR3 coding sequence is TGTGCTAGCAGCTTAGAGTCAGGGACTGGAAACACCATATATTTT.

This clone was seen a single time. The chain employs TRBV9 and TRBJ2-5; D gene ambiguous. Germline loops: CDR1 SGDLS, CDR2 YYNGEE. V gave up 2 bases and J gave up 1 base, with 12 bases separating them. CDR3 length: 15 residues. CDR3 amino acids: CASSVGFGIQETQYF. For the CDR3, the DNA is TGTGCCAGCAGCGTCGGCTTTGGTATCCAAGAGACCCAGTACTTC. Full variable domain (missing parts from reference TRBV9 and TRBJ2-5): DSGVTQTPKHLITATGQRVTLRCSPRSGDLSVYWYQQSLDQGLQFLIQYYNGEERAKGNILERFSAQQFPDLHSELNLSSLELGDSALYFCASSVGFGIQETQYFGPGTRLLVL.

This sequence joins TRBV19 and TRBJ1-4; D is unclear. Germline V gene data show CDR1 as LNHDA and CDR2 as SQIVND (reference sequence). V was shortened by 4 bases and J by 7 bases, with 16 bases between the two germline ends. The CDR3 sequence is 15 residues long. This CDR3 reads CASSTPSPSGEKLFF. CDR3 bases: TGTGCCAGTAGTACGCCCTCTCCCTCGGGTGAAAAACTGTTTTTT.

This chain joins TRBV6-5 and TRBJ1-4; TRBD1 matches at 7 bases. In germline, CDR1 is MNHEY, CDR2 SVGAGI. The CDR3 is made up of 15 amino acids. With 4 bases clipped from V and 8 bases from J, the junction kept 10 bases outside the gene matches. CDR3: CASSFNRGRREKLFF. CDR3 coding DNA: TGTGCCAGCAGTTTCAACAGGGGCAGGAGGGAAAAACTGTTTTTT.

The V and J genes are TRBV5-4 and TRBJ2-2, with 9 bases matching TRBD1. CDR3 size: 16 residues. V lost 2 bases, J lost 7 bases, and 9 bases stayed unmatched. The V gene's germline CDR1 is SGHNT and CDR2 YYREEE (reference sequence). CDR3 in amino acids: CASSLTPGQGVGELFF. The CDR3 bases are TGTGCCAGCAGCTTAACGCCGGGACAGGGTGTCGGGGAGCTGTTTTTT.

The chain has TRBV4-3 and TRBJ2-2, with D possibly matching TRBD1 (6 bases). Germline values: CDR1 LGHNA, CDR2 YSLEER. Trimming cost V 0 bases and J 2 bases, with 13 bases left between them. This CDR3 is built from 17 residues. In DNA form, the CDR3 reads TGCGCCAGCAGCCAAGACTTGGGGGCGCCTAACACCGGGGAGCTGTTTTTT. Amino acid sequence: CASSQDLGAPNTGELFF.

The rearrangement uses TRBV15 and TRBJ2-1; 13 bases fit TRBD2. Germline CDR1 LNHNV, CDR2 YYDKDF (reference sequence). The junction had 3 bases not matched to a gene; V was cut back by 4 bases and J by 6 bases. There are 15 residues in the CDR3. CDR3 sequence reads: CATSKTSGGANEQFF. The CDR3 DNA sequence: TGTGCCACCAGCAAAACTAGCGGGGGGGCCAATGAGCAGTTCTTC. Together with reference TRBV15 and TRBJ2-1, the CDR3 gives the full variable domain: DAMVIQNPRYQVTQFGKPVTLSCSQTLNHNVMYWYQQKSSQAPKLLFHYYDKDFNNEADTPDNFQSRRPNTSFCFLDIRSPGLGDTAMYLCATSKTSGGANEQFFGPGTRLTVL.

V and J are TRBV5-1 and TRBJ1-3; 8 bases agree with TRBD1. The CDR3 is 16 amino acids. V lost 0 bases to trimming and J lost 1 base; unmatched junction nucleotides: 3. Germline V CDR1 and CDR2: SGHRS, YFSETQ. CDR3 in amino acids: CASSLDDRGSGNTIYF. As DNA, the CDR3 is TGCGCCAGCAGCTTGGATGACAGGGGATCTGGAAACACCATATATTTT.

Here the CDR3 reads CASSLGAGGPYEQFF. CDR3 nucleotide sequence: TGTGCCAGCAGCCTCGGGGCGGGGGGGCCCTATGAGCAGTTCTTC. The chain has TRBV3-1 (or the pseudogene TRBV3-2) and TRBJ2-1; 9 bases align to TRBD2. The CDR3 runs 15 residues. J gave up 8 bases and V 4 bases, and 9 bases lay outside the gene matches. The germline V gene has CDR1 LGHDT and CDR2 YNNKEL (reference sequence).

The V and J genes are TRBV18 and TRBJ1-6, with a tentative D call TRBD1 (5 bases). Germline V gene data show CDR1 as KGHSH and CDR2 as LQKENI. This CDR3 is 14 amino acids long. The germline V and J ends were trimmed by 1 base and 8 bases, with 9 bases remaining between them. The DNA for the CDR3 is TGTGCCAGCTCACCACAGGGGAGGGATTCACCCCTCCACTTT. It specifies CASSPQGRDSPLHF.

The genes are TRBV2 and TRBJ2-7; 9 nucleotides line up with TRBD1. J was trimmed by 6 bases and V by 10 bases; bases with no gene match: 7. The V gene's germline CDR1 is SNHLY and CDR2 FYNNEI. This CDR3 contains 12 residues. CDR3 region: CATGTGSFEQYF. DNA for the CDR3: TGTGCCACCGGGACAGGGTCTTTCGAGCAGTACTTC.